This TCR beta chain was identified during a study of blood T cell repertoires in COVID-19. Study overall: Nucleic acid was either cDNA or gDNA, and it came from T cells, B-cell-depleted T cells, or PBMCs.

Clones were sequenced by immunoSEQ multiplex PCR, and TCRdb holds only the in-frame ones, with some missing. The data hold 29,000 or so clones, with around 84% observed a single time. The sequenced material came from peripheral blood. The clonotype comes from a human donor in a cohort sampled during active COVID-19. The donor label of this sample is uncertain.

The CDR3 reads CASSLSGGARYEQYF. The CDR3 region has the DNA TGCGCCAGCAGCTTGTCTGGCGGGGCCCGCTACGAGCAGTACTTC. The chain has TRBV5-1 and TRBJ2-7; D might be TRBD2 (6 bases). In germline, CDR1 is SGHRS, CDR2 YFSETQ. Trimming removed 1 base at V and 3 bases at J, with 14 bases between. The CDR3 is made up of 15 amino acids.